These T cell receptor beta chains were read from a single sample in a study of blood T cell repertoires in COVID-19. Using immunoSEQ multiplex PCR, the repertoire was profiled, and TCRdb retains in-frame clones only, with some absent. The sample records under 300,000 clones, about 68% being singletons. The sequenced sample was peripheral blood. The receptors come from a woman of 80 years or more with acute or convalescent COVID-19. CDR3s include the opening cysteine and the closing phenylalanine or tryptophan. D genes are given only for firm matches. Clone sizes are given selectively: once, few, many, or a class where the clone is expanded.

>TRBJ2-6|TRBV19|NA|NA
CASSIGGARIVSGANVLTF
TGTGCCAGTAGTATTGGCGGAGCCCGAATCGTCTCTGGGGCCAACGTCCTGACTTTC
>TRBJ1-1|TRBV19|NA|NA
CASSLRGRTEAFF
TGTGCCAGTAGTTTAAGGGGAAGGACTGAAGCTTTCTTT
>TRBJ2-3|TRBV24-1|NA|TRBD1
CATSDPKDRTPDTQYF
TGTGCCACCAGTGATCCGAAGGACAGGACGCCAGATACGCAGTATTTT
>TRBJ1-6|TRBV7-2|NA|NA
CASRTRNSPLHF
TGTGCCAGCAGAACTAGGAATTCACCCCTCCACTTT
>TRBJ1-1|TRBV6-5|NA|NA
CASSYSLSNTEAFF
TGTGCCAGCAGTTACTCTCTCTCTAACACTGAAGCTTTCTTT
>TRBJ2-5|TRBV7-9|NA|NA
CASRSAGSQETQYF
TGTGCCAGCAGATCAGCGGGCTCACAAGAGACCCAGTACTTC
>TRBJ2-7|TRBV18|NA|NA
CASSPPYGIGAYEQYF
TGTGCCAGCTCACCACCGTACGGGATAGGTGCCTACGAGCAGTACTTC
>TRBJ2-2|TRBV5-1|NA|NA
CASSLAQQVTGELFF
TGCGCCAGCAGCTTGGCCCAGCAGGTGACCGGGGAGCTGTTTTTT
>TRBJ1-5|TRBV6-5|NA|NA
CASSYSSGREGQPQHF
TGTGCCAGCAGTTACTCGAGCGGCAGGGAGGGTCAGCCCCAGCATTTT
>TRBJ1-2|TRBV19|NA|NA
CASSPGQRKTTVGYGYTF
TGTGCCAGTAGTCCAGGACAGCGTAAAACGACCGTAGGCTATGGCTACACCTTC
>TRBJ2-1|TRBV18|once|NA
CASSRPTRDNEQFF
TGTGCCAGCTCACGGCCGACTAGGGACAATGAGCAGTTCTTC